The 22 T cell receptor beta chains listed next were all sequenced from one sample in a study of shared clonotypes between healthy human individuals. Assay used: immunoSEQ multiplex PCR; TCRdb lists only in-frame clones, some missing. The table lists hundreds of thousands of clones, 85% to 95% of them singletons. Terminally differentiated effector memory CD45RA+ cells were excluded from the naive CD8 cells, which were CD45RO-negative and positively selected for CCR7. Input material: naive CD8+ T cells sorted from blood. The receptors were sampled from a woman aged 30 to 39 in good health.

The J gene is TRBJ1-4, the V gene TRBV2; unclear D gene. This CDR3 is 15 amino acids long. The V and J ends lost 5 bases and 0 bases respectively, with 10 bases between them. Germline-derived CDR1 and CDR2 are SNHLY and FYNNEI. The CDR3 DNA is TGTGCCAGCAGTCCTGAGACGGCAACTAATGAAAAACTGTTTTTT. This codes for CASSPETATNEKLFF.

The J gene is TRBJ2-7, the V gene TRBV29-1; D is tentatively TRBD1 or TRBD2 (5 bases each). The CDR3 consists of 13 residues. CDR1 and CDR2 (germline): SQVTM, ANQGSEA. With 3 bases removed from V and 3 bases from J, the gap between germline ends came to 12 bases. CDR3 in amino acids: CSVEGRDHYEQYF. CDR3 DNA sequence: TGCAGCGTTGAGGGCAGGGACCACTACGAGCAGTACTTC.

V usage is TRBV29-1 and J usage is TRBJ2-3; D possibly corresponds to TRBD2 (5 bases). Germline CDR1 is SQVTM and CDR2 is ANQGSEA. V gave up 0 bases and J gave up 2 bases, with 9 bases separating them. CDR3 size: 14 residues. The CDR3 DNA follows: TGCAGCGTTGAAGATCCGGGGTTCACAGATACGCAGTATTTT. It is translated as CSVEDPGFTDTQYF.

The J gene is TRBJ2-7, the V gene TRBV28; no clear D. The CDR3 extends over 13 amino acids. The ends were cut back, 7 bases at V and 7 bases at J, with 17 bases in the middle. CDR1 MDHEN and CDR2 SYDVKM come from the germline V gene. CDR3 in DNA: TGTGCCAGCACCTCCCTAGTGGCTCTGGAGCAGTACTTC. This gives the protein CASTSLVALEQYF. The full variable domain, rest sourced from reference TRBV28 and TRBJ2-7, is DVKVTQSSRYLVKRTGEKVFLECVQDMDHENMFWYRQDPGLGLRLIYFSYDVKMKEKGDIPEGYSVSREKKERFSLILESASTNQTSMYLCASTSLVALEQYFGPGTRLTVT.

The rearrangement uses TRBV5-6 and TRBJ1-1, with D perhaps TRBD1 (5 bases). Germline assignment: CDR1 SGHDT and CDR2 YYEEEE. Trimming cost V 3 bases and J 0 bases, with 9 bases left between them. The CDR3 covers 14 residues. As DNA, the CDR3 is TGTGCCAGCAGCTGGGGACTGCTGAACACTGAAGCTTTCTTT. It codes for CASSWGLLNTEAFF.

This rearrangement joins TRBV7-6 to TRBJ1-1, with D unclear. The CDR3 length is 15 residues. With 4 bases removed from V and 0 bases from J, the gap between germline ends came to 12 bases. Germline CDR1 SGHVS, CDR2 FNYEAQ. The chain's CDR3 is CASSSRLGMNTEAFF. The DNA of the CDR3 is TGTGCCAGCAGCTCCCGCCTGGGGATGAACACTGAAGCTTTCTTT.

This chain uses TRBV6-1 with TRBJ1-5; D remains unclear. Looked up from germline, CDR1 is MNHNS and CDR2 is SASEGT. Trimming stripped 4 bases from V and 6 bases from J, with 13 bases between. This CDR3 spans 14 amino acids. The chain's CDR3 is CASSGAHLSQPQHF. CDR3 DNA sequence: TGTGCCAGCAGTGGAGCACACTTATCTCAGCCCCAGCATTTT.

The V call is TRBV28, the J call TRBJ2-7; 12 nucleotides match TRBD1. The CDR3 has 17 amino acids. The V segment lost 6 bases and the J segment 7 bases; nucleotides outside the gene matches: 16. Germline lookup yields CDR1 MDHEN and CDR2 SYDVKM. The CDR3 sequence: CASSQLRGTGGEGEQYF. The CDR3 DNA sequence: TGTGCCAGCAGCCAGTTGCGGGGGACAGGGGGCGAGGGAGAGCAGTACTTC.

The chain combines TRBV19 with TRBJ1-5; weak D call: TRBD1 (5 bases). This CDR3 spans 16 amino acids. V was trimmed by 0 bases and J by 3 bases, leaving 12 bases between them. Germline lookup yields CDR1 LNHDA and CDR2 SQIVND (reference sequence). The CDR3 loop reads CASSIDREGLNQPQHF. As DNA, the CDR3 is TGTGCCAGTAGTATAGATCGTGAGGGACTCAATCAGCCCCAGCATTTT.

The chain recombines TRBV15 with TRBJ2-1; D possibly matches TRBD1 or TRBD2 (5 bases each). Germline values: CDR1 LNHNV, CDR2 YYDKDF (reference sequence). The CDR3 is made up of 13 amino acids. V gave up 1 base and J gave up 7 bases, with 8 bases separating them. The CDR3 loop reads CATSRGGANEQFF. CDR3 DNA: TGTGCCACCAGCAGAGGAGGGGCGAATGAGCAGTTCTTC. Full variable domain (missing parts from reference TRBV15 and TRBJ2-1): DAMVIQNPRYQVTQFGKPVTLSCSQTLNHNVMYWYQQKSSQAPKLLFHYYDKDFNNEADTPDNFQSRRPNTSFCFLDIRSPGLGDTAMYLCATSRGGANEQFFGPGTRLTVL.

The chain uses TRBV29-1 and TRBJ2-7; D tentatively reads TRBD1 or TRBD2 (5 bases each). V was cut by 3 bases and J by 3 bases, with 12 bases left in between. In germline, CDR1 is SQVTM, CDR2 ANQGSEA. CDR3 length: 13 amino acids. The CDR3 region is CSVEFPGLYEQYF. CDR3 nucleotide sequence: TGCAGCGTTGAGTTCCCGGGGCTCTACGAGCAGTACTTC.

The chain carries TRBV9 and TRBJ2-1, with D tentatively TRBD2 (6 bases). The germline V gene encodes CDR1 SGDLS and CDR2 YYNGEE. This CDR3 comprises 15 residues. V was clipped by 4 bases and J by 8 bases, with 19 bases between them. The CDR3: CASSQGGSGFHEQFF. The DNA for the CDR3 is TGTGCCAGCAGCCAGGGAGGTTCTGGGTTCCATGAGCAGTTCTTC.

CDR3 amino acids: CASIRRLAVSTDTQYF. CDR3 in DNA: TGTGCCAGCATTCGGCGTCTAGCGGTCAGCACAGATACGCAGTATTTT. The V call is TRBV13, the J call TRBJ2-3, with 7 bases identical to TRBD2. The J segment lost 0 bases and the V segment lost 7 bases, leaving 10 bases of the junction unmatched. The germline gives CDR1 PRHDT, CDR2 FYEKMQ (reference sequence). The CDR3 consists of 16 residues.

The V and J genes are TRBV6-6 and TRBJ2-4; D is undetermined. The CDR3 runs to 16 residues. Between the trimmed V and J ends, which lost 0 bases and 1 base, there was a span of 10 bases. Germline CDR1 reads MNHNY; CDR2 reads SVGAGI (reference sequence). The DNA for the CDR3 is TGTGCCAGCAGTTACTCGATTTCGGGTGCCAAAAACATTCAGTACTTC. This gives the protein CASSYSISGAKNIQYF.

The V call is TRBV6-5, the J call TRBJ2-1, with 10 bases aligning to TRBD2. The V segment lost 3 bases and the J segment 4 bases; nucleotides outside the gene matches: 3. Germline CDR1 reads MNHEY; CDR2 reads SVGAGI. This CDR3 has 15 amino acids. The CDR3 DNA is TGTGCCAGCAGTTATAAGCGGGAGGGTTACAATGAGCAGTTCTTC. Residues: CASSYKREGYNEQFF.

The chain combines TRBV7-6 with TRBJ2-7; D remains unclear. Germline CDR1 and CDR2: SGHVS and FNYEAQ. Trimming took 7 bases from V and 6 from J, leaving 22 bases between them. CDR3 length: 15 residues. DNA for the CDR3: TGTGCCAGCACTCCGCTGTCGACCTTCAGTTCCGAGCAGTACTTC. It codes for CASTPLSTFSSEQYF.

The V gene is TRBV9, the J gene TRBJ1-2; no clear D gene. The V end lost 5 bases, the J end lost 5 bases, and 10 bases lay between the germline ends. The CDR3 contains 12 residues. Germline V gene lookup returns CDR1 SGDLS and CDR2 YYNGEE. CDR3 residues: CASSSGGYGYTF. The DNA for the CDR3 is TGTGCCAGCAGTTCGGGAGGGTATGGCTACACCTTC. The full variable domain, completed using reference TRBV9 and TRBJ1-2, is DSGVTQTPKHLITATGQRVTLRCSPRSGDLSVYWYQQSLDQGLQFLIQYYNGEERAKGNILERFSAQQFPDLHSELNLSSLELGDSALYFCASSSGGYGYTFGSGTRLTVV.

This clone was observed a single time. This chain uses TRBV21-1 with TRBJ1-1. TRBV21-1 is a known pseudogene. The CDR3 is made up of 16 amino acids. CDR3 in amino acids: CASNLGVWKLNTEAFF. In DNA form, the CDR3 reads TGTGCCAGCAATTTGGGGGTTTGGAAACTGAACACTGAAGCTTTCTTT.

The chain couples TRBV27 to TRBJ2-2, with TRBD2 matching over 7 bases. Germline assignment: CDR1 MNHEY and CDR2 SMNVEV (reference sequence). This CDR3 is built from 15 residues. V lost 3 bases and J lost 4; bases outside the gene matches: 5. CDR3 nucleotide sequence: TGTGCCAGCAGTTTGACGGGCGGGGGCACCGGGGAGCTGTTTTTT. Protein: CASSLTGGGTGELFF.

This chain connects TRBV13 to TRBJ2-1, with 9 bases fitting TRBD2. This CDR3 is built from 15 residues. J gave up 4 bases and V 6 bases, and 7 bases lay outside the gene matches. Germline V gene lookup returns CDR1 PRHDT and CDR2 FYEKMQ (reference sequence). CDR3: CASRLAGLAYNEQFF. DNA of the CDR3: TGTGCCAGCAGGCTCGCGGGACTAGCTTACAATGAGCAGTTCTTC.

The chain is built from TRBV19 and TRBJ1-2; D is uncertain. V shed 5 bases and J shed 6 bases, with 7 bases lying between them. The CDR3 sequence is 11 residues long. In germline, CDR1 is LNHDA, CDR2 SQIVND (reference sequence). CDR3 sequence (DNA): TGTGCCAGTAGTGAGGGAAATGGCTACACCTTC. As protein: CASSEGNGYTF.

J is TRBJ2-1 and V is TRBV15; 8 bases match TRBD2. J gave up 0 bases and V 2 bases, and 6 bases lay outside the gene matches. Looked up from germline, CDR1 is LNHNV and CDR2 is YYDKDF (reference sequence). The CDR3 runs 17 residues. CDR3 in amino acids: CATSRSLAGSSYNEQFF. In DNA form, the CDR3 reads TGTGCCACCAGCAGAAGTTTAGCGGGGAGCTCCTACAATGAGCAGTTCTTC.